This T cell receptor (beta chain) came from a study of blood T cell repertoires in COVID-19 (dated by TCRdb to 2020 to 2022). For the wider study: Samples from collaborators originated in the United States, Italy and Spain and spanned both the acute and convalescent phases of COVID-19. The material from the prospective study consisted of cDNA or gDNA derived from T cells, B-cell-depleted T cells, or PBMCs. Deeply sampled blood TCRbeta repertoires from subjects exposed to, actively infected with, or recovered from COVID-19 were included in the dataset. A freely available public database, intended as a resource for researchers studying the immune response to SARS-CoV-2, is where the repertoires were released. The samples were drawn from two sources: the first 160 participants of the ongoing ImmuneRACE study, and fewer than 1,500 subjects contributed by 6 global collaborators. Sample metadata almost always included a de-identified subject ID, COVID-19 status, age in years and sex. Where available, HLA class I and class II types were obtained from metadata supplied by the sample provider rather than from assay-based typing. Results and caveats for the whole study, not just this receptor: Clinical and demographic metadata were provided uncurated, with the amount varying by source and participant.

The collaborating institutions used their own protocols to collect whole blood in K2EDTA tubes. For TCRbeta analysis, collaborator samples were shipped as frozen whole blood, as isolated PBMCs, or as DNA extracted from either sample type. Sequences MGHRA (CDR1) and YSYEKL (CDR2) are obtained from the germline V gene. The CDR3 runs 16 amino acids, cysteine and phenylalanine included. Only the CDR3 part of the read is kept: 48 bases, read in frame from the first base. V loses 4 bases, J loses 3 bases, and the germline ends lie 18 bases apart. Turning to this clone: What this receptor recognizes is not known. No clone much larger than this one lies a single base away; base qualities are absent.

TCRbeta CDR3 regions were amplified from genomic DNA using the immunoSEQ Assay, a bias-controlled multiplex PCR. In the source study's methods: The number of nucleated cells in each sample was estimated by amplification of reference gene primers within the assay. Sequence reads were collapsed and filtered to measure the absolute abundance of every unique TCRbeta CDR3 rearrangement. For each sample, productive Simpson clonality was calculated as the square root of Simpson's diversity index over productive rearrangements. Held by TCRdb, this immuneACCESS table contains in-frame sequences only and omits some clones. Under half of the omission traces to an unresolved V gene where checked; the cause of the rest is unknown. From that table come the V and J calls and clone size; the DNA was used to work out D and trimming. For this sample there are under 150,000 clones; 65% to 85% appear just once. The top ten constitute approximately 18% of the sample.

The sequence was collected from an elderly woman with acute or convalescent COVID-19. Material: peripheral blood. Recombination joined TRBV4-1 with TRBJ1-1; a weak D assignment points to TRBD1 (5 bases agree). The CDR3 reads as follows: CASSRPKGVSYTEAFF. The nucleotide sequence is TGCGCCAGCAGCCGACCGAAAGGGGTCTCCTACACTGAAGCTTTCTTT.